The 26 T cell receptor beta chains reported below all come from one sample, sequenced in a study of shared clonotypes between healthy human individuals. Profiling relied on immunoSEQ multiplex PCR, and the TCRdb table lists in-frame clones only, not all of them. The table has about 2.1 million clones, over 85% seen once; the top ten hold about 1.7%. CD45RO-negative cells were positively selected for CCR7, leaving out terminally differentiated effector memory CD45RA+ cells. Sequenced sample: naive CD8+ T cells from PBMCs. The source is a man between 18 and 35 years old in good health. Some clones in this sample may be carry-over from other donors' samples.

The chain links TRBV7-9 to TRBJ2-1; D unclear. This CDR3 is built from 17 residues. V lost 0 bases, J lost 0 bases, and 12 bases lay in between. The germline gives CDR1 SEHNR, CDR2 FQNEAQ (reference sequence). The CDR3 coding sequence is TGTGCCAGCAGCTTAGCCCTAAGGCAGAACTCCTACAATGAGCAGTTCTTC. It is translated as CASSLALRQNSYNEQFF.

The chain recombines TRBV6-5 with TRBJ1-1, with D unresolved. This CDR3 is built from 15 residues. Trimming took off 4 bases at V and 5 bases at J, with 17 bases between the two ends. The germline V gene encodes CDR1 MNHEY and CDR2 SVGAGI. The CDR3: CASSSHFGGNTEAFF. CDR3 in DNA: TGTGCCAGCAGTTCCCATTTCGGCGGGAATACTGAAGCTTTCTTT.

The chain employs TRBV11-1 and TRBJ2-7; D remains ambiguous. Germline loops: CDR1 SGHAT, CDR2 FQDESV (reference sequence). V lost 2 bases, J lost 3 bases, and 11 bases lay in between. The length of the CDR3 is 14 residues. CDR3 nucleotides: TGTGCCAGCAGCTTATCCCGACGGCACTACGAGCAGTACTTC. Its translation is CASSLSRRHYEQYF.

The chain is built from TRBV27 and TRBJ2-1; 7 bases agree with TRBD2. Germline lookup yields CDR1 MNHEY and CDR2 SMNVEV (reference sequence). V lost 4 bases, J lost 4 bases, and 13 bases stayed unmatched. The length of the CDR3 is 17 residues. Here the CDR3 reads CASSYGGRGPPYNEQFF. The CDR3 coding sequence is TGTGCCAGCAGTTATGGTGGGAGGGGCCCCCCTTACAATGAGCAGTTCTTC.

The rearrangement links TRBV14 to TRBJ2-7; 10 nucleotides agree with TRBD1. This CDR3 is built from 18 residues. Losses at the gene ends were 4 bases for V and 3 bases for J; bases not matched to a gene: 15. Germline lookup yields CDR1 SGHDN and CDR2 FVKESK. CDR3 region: CASSPGTGALRPHYEQYF. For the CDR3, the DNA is TGTGCCAGCAGCCCCGGGACAGGGGCTCTCCGGCCTCACTACGAGCAGTACTTC.

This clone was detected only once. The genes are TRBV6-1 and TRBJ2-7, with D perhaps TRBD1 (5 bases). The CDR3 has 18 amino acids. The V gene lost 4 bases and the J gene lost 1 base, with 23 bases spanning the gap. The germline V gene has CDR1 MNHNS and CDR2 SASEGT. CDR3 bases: TGTGCCAGCAGTGGCCAAAGTTTAAAATCGACAGTATCCTACGAGCAGTACTTC. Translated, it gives CASSGQSLKSTVSYEQYF.

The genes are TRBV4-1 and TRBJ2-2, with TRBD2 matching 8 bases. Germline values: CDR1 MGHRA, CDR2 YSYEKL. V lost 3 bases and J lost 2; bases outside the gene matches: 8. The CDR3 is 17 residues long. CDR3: CASSQLRGELNTGELFF. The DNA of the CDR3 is TGCGCCAGCAGCCAGCTGCGGGGGGAACTCAACACCGGGGAGCTGTTTTTT.

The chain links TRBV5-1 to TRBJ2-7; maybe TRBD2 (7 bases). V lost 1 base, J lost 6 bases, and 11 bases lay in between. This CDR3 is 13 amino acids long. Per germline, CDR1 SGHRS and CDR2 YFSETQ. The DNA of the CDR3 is TGCGCCAGCAGCTTGTTGGGGGGGCCCGAGCAGTACTTC. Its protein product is CASSLLGGPEQYF.

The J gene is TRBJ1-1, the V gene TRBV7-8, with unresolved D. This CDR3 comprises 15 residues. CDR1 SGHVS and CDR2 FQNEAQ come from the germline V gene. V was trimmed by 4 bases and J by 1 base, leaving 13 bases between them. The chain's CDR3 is CASSSSPRGNTEAFF. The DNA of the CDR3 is TGTGCCAGCAGCTCGAGCCCACGAGGGAACACTGAAGCTTTCTTT.

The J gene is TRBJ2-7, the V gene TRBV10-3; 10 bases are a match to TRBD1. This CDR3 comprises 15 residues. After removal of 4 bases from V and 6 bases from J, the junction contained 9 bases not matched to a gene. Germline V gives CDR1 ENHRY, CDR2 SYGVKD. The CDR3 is CAISGWETGGSEQYF. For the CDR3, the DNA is TGTGCCATCAGTGGGTGGGAGACAGGGGGCTCCGAGCAGTACTTC.

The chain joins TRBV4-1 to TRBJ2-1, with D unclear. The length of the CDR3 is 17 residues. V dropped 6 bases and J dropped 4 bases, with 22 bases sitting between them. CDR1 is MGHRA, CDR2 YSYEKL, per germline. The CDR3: CASSPRVGKLGYNEQFF. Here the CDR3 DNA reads TGCGCCAGCAGTCCTAGGGTAGGAAAGCTGGGGTACAATGAGCAGTTCTTC.

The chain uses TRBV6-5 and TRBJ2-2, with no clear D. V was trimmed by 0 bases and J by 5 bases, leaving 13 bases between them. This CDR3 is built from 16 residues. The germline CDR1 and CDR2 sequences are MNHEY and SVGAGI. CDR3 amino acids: CASSYSISQVTGELFF. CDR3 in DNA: TGTGCCAGCAGTTACTCGATTAGCCAGGTTACCGGGGAGCTGTTTTTT.

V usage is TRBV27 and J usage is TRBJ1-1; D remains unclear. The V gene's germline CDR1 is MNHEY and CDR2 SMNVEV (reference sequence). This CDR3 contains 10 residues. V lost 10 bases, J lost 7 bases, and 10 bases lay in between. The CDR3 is CATLIFEAFF. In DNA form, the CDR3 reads TGTGCCACCCTGATATTTGAAGCTTTCTTT.

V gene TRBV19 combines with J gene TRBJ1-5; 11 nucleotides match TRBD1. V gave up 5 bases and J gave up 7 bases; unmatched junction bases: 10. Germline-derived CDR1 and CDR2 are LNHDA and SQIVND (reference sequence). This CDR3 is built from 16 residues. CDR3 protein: CASSDPGQGGWQPQHF. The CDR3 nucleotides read TGTGCCAGTAGTGATCCGGGACAGGGGGGTTGGCAGCCCCAGCATTTT.

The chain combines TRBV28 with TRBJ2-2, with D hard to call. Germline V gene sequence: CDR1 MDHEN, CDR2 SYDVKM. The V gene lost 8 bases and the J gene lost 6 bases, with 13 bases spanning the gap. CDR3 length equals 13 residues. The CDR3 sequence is CASLNALAGELFF. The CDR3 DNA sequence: TGTGCCAGCCTAAACGCTCTGGCCGGGGAGCTGTTTTTT.

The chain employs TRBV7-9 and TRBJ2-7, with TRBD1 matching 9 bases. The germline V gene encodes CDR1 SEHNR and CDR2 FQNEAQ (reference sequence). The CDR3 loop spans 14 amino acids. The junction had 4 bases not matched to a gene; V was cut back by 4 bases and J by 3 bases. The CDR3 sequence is CASSWGGQGYEQYF. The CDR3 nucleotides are TGTGCCAGCAGCTGGGGGGGACAGGGCTACGAGCAGTACTTC.

The CDR3, as DNA: TGTGCCAGCAGCTTGACCCACCGGGGAACAACTAATGAAAAACTGTTTTTT. Protein sequence: CASSLTHRGTTNEKLFF. This chain joins TRBV7-9 and TRBJ1-4; no clear D. Germline V CDR1 and CDR2: SEHNR, FQNEAQ (reference sequence). Trimming removed 3 bases at V and 0 bases at J, with 14 bases between. The CDR3 has 17 amino acids.

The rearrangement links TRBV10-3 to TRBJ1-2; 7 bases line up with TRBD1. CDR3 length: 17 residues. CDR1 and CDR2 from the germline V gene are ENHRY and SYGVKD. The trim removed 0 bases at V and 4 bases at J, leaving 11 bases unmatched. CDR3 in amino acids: CAISESHGTEDLYGYTF. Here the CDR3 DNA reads TGTGCCATCAGTGAGTCACACGGGACAGAGGATCTCTATGGCTACACCTTC.

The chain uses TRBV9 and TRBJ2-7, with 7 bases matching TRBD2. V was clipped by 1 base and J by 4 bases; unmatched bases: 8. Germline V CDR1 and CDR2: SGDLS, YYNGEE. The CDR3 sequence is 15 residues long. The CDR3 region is CASSVYAGVLYEQYF. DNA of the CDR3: TGTGCCAGCAGCGTATATGCGGGAGTTCTGTACGAGCAGTACTTC.

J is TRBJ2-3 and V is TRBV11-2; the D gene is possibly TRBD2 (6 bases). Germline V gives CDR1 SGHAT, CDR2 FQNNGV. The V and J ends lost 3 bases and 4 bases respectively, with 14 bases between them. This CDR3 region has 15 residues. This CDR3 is CASSFGTALPDTQYF. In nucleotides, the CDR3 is TGTGCCAGCAGCTTCGGGACTGCGCTCCCAGATACGCAGTATTTT.

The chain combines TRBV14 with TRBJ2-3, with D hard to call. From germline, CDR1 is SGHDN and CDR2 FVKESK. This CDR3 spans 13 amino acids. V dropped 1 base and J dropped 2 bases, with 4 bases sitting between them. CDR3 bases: TGTGCCAGCAGCCAAGTTCCCACAGATACGCAGTATTTT. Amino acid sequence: CASSQVPTDTQYF.

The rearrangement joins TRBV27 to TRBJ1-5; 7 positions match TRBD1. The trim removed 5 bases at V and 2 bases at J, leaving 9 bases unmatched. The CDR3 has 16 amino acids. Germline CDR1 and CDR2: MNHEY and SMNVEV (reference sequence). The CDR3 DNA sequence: TGTGCCAGCAGTCCCCTCGTAACAGGGGGCAATCAGCCCCAGCATTTT. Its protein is CASSPLVTGGNQPQHF.

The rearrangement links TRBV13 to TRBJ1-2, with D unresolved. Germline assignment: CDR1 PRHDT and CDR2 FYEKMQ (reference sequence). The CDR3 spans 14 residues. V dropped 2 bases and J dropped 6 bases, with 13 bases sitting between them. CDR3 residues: CASSLIVGRDGYTF. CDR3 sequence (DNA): TGTGCCAGCAGCTTAATTGTGGGTCGTGATGGCTACACCTTC.

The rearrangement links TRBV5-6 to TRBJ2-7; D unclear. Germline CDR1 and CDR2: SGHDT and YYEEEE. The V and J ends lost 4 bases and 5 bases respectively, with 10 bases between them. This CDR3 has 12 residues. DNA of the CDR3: TGTGCCAGCAGCCTAGGGTATCACGAGCAGTACTTC. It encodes CASSLGYHEQYF.

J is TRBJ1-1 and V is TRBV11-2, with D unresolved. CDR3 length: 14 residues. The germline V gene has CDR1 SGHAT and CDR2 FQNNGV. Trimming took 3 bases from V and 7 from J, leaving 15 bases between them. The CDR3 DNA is TGTGCCAGCAGCTTCCATGAAGGGTTGGGTGAAGCTTTCTTT. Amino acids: CASSFHEGLGEAFF.

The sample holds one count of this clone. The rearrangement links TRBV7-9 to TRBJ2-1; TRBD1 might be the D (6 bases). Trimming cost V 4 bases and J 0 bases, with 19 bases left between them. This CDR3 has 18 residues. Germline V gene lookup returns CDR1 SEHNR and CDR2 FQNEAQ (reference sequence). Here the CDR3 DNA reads TGTGCCAGCAGCTCTGATCCAGGGGCCCCTAGCTCCTACAATGAGCAGTTCTTC. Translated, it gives CASSSDPGAPSSYNEQFF.